This T cell receptor (beta chain) was retrieved from a study of CD8 T cells in ankylosing spondylitis. Germline values: CDR1 SGHRS, CDR2 YFSETQ. The CDR3 runs 15 residues. The junction had 2 bases not matched to a gene; V was cut back by 4 bases and J by 1 base. This clonotype was recorded a few times. Antigen: not known. Overall study results and limits: Ankylosing spondylitis blood appeared to carry a characteristic TCR beta motif of eight or nine highly homologous variants.

Libraries for TCR beta were made by quantitative 5'-RACE with molecular barcodes. One entry per CDR3 protein results from TCRdb running MiXCR on the 5' RACE reads. The data show 180,000 or so distinct CDR3 sequences, more than 9% seen once. The sequencing input was blood, either unsorted or a sorted T cell fraction (not recorded which). This TCR was sampled from a male donor with ankylosing spondylitis or in good health (not recorded which). This rearrangement joins TRBV5-1 to TRBJ2-2; 9 bases match TRBD2. The CDR3: CASSTTSGNTGELFF. CDR3 in DNA: TGCGCCAGCAGCACGACTAGCGGGAACACCGGGGAGCTGTTTTTT.